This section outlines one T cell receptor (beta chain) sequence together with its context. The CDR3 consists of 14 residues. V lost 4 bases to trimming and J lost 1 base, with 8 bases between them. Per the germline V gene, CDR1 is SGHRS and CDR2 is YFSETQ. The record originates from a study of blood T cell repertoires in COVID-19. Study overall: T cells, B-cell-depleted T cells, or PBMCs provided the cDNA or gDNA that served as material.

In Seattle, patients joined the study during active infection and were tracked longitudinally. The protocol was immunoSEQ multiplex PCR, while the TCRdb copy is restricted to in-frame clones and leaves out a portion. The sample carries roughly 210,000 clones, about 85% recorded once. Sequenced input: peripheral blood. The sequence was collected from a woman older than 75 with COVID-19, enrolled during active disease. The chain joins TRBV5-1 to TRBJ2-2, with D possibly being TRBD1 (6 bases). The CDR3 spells CASSGGQNTGELFF. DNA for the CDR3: TGCGCCAGCAGCGGGGGACAGAACACCGGGGAGCTGTTTTTT.